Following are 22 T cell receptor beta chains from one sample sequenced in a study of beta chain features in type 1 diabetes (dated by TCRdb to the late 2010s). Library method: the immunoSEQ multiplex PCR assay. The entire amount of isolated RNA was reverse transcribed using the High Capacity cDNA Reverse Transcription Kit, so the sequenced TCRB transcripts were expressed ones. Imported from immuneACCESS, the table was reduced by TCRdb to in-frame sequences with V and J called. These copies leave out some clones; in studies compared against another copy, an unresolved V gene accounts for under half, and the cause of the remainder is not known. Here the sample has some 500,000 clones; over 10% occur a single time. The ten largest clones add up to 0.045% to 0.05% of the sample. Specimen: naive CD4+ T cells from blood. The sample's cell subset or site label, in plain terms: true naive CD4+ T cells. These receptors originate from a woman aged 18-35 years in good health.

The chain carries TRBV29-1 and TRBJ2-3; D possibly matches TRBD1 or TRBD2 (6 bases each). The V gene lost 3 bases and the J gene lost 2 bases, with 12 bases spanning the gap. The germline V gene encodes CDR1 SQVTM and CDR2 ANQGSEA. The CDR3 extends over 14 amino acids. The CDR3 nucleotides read TGCAGCGTTGACAGGGGAGGCACCACAGATACGCAGTATTTT. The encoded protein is CSVDRGGTTDTQYF.

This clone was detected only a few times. CDR3 residues: CSAQVHTEAFF. In DNA, the CDR3 is TGCAGTGCTCAGGTCCACACTGAAGCTTTCTTT. The V call is TRBV20-1, the J call TRBJ1-1; D not resolved. The CDR3 extends over 11 amino acids. Germline loops: CDR1 DFQATT, CDR2 SNEGSKA (reference sequence). V lost 5 bases and J 3 bases, leaving 7 bases between the germline ends.

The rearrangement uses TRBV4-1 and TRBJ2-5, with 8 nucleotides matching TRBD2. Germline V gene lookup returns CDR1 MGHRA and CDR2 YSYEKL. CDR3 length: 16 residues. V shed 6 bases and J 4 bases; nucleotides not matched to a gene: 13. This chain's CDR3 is CASRDPLAGKRETQYF. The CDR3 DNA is TGCGCCAGCAGGGATCCATTAGCGGGAAAGCGAGAGACCCAGTACTTC.

The CDR3 protein is CASSREGATNTGELFF. In DNA form, the CDR3 reads TGCGCCAGCAGTCGGGAAGGCGCGACGAACACCGGGGAGCTGTTTTTT. The chain joins TRBV5-1 to TRBJ2-2, with D tentatively TRBD2 (5 bases). CDR1 and CDR2 (germline): SGHRS, YFSETQ. The CDR3 covers 16 residues. Trimming removed 5 bases from V and 0 bases from J, with 14 bases in between. The whole variable domain, remainder taken from reference TRBV5-1 and TRBJ2-2, is KAGVTQTPRYLIKTRGQQVTLSCSPISGHRSVSWYQQTPGQGLQFLFEYFSETQRNKGNFPGRFSGRQFSNSRSEMNVSTLELGDSALYLCASSREGATNTGELFFGEGSRLTVL.

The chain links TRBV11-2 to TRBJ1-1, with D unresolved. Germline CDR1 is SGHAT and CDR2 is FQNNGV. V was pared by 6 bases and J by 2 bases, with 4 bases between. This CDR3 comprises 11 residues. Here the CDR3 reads CASRVNTEAFF. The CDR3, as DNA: TGTGCCAGCAGGGTTAACACTGAAGCTTTCTTT.

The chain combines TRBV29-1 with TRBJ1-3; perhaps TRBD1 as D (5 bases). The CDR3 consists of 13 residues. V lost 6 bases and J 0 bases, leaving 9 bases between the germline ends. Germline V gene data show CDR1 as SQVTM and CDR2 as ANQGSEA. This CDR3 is CSVGPSSGNTIYF. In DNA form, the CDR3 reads TGCAGCGTGGGACCTTCCTCTGGAAACACCATATATTTT. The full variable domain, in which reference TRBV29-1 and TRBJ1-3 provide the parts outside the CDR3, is SAVISQKPSRDICQRGTSLTIQCQVDSQVTMMFWYRQQPGQSLTLIATANQGSEATYESGFVIDKFPISRPNLTFSTLTVSNMSPEDSSIYLCSVGPSSGNTIYFGEGSWLTVV.

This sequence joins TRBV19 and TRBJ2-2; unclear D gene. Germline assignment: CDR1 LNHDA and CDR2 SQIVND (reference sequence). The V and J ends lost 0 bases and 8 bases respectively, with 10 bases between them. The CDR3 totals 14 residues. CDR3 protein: CASSIDWPVGELFF. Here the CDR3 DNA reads TGTGCCAGTAGTATAGATTGGCCTGTGGGGGAGCTGTTTTTT. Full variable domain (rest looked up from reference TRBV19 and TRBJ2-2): DGGITQSPKYLFRKEGQNVTLSCEQNLNHDAMYWYRQDPGQGLRLIYYSQIVNDFQKGDIAEGYSVSREKKESFPLTVTSAQKNPTAFYLCASSIDWPVGELFFGEGSRLTVL.

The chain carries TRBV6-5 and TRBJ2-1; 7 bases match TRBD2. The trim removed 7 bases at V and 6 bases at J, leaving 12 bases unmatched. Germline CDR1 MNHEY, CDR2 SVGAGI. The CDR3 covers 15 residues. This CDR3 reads CASTPPGLTSNEQFF. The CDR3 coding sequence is TGTGCCAGCACCCCCCCGGGACTAACCTCCAATGAGCAGTTCTTC.

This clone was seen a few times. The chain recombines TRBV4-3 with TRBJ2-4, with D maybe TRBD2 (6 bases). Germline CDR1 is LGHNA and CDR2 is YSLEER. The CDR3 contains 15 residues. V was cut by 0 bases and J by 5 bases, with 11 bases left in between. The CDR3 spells CASSQDWGGENIQYF. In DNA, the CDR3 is TGCGCCAGCAGCCAAGATTGGGGCGGGGAAAACATTCAGTACTTC.

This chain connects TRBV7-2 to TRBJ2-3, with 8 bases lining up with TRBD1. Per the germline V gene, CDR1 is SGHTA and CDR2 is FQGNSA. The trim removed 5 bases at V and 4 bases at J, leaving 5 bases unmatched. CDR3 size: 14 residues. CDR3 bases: TGTGCCAGCAGCCGACAGGGGCAGCCAGATACGCAGTATTTT. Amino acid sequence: CASSRQGQPDTQYF.

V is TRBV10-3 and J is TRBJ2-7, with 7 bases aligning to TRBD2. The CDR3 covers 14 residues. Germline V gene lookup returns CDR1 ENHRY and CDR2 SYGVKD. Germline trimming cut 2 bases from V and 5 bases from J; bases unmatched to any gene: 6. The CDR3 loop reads CAISEGGSLDEQYF. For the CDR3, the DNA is TGTGCCATCAGTGAGGGCGGGAGCCTGGACGAGCAGTACTTC.

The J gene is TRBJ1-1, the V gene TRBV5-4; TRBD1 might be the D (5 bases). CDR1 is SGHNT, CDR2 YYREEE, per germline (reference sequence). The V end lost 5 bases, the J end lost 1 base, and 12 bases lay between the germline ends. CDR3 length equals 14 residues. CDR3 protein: CASRIGGENTEAFF. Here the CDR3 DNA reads TGTGCCAGCAGGATCGGGGGAGAGAACACTGAAGCTTTCTTT.

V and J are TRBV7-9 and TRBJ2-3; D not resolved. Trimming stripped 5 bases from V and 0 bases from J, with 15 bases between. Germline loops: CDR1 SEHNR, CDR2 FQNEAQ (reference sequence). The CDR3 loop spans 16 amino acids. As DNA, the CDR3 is TGTGCCAGCAGCCCCAGAGTGGTTTTTAGCACAGATACGCAGTATTTT. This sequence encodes CASSPRVVFSTDTQYF.

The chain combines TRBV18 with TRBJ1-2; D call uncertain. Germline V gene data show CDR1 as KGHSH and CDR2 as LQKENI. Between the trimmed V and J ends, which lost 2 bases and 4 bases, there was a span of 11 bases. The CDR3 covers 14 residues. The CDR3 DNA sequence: TGTGCCAGCTCACCAGGCCGGGAGGTCTATGGCTACACCTTC. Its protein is CASSPGREVYGYTF.

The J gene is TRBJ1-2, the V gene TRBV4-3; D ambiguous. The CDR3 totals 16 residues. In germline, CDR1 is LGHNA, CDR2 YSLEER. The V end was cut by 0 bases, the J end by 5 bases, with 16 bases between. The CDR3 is CASSQDPQTGSYGYTF. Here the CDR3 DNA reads TGCGCCAGCAGCCAAGATCCCCAGACGGGGAGTTATGGCTACACCTTC.

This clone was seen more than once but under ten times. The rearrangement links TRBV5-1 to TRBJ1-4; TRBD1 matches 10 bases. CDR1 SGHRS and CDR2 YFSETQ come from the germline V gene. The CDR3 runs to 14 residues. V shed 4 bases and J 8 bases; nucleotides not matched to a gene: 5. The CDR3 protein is CASSTGQGDEKLFF. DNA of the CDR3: TGCGCCAGCAGCACAGGACAGGGGGACGAAAAACTGTTTTTT.

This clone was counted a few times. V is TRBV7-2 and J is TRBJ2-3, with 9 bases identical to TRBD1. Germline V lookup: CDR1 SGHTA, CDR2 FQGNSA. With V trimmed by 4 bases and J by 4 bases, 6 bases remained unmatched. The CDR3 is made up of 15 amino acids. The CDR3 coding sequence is TGTGCCAGCAGCTCCACTCGACAGGGGGCAGATACGCAGTATTTT. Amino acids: CASSSTRQGADTQYF.

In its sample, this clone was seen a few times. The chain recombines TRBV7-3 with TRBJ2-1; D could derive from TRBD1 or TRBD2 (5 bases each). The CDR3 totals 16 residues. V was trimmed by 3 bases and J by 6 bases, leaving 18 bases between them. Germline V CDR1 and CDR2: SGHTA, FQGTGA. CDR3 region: CASSLKRPPQVNEQFF. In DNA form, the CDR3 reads TGTGCCAGCAGCTTGAAGCGGCCTCCACAGGTCAATGAGCAGTTCTTC.

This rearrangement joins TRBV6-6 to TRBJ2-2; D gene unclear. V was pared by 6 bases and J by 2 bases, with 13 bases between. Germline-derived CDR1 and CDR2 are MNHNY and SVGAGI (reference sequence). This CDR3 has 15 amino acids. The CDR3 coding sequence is TGTGCCAGCAGCTTCGAGGCCCCAAACACCGGGGAGCTGTTTTTT. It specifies CASSFEAPNTGELFF.

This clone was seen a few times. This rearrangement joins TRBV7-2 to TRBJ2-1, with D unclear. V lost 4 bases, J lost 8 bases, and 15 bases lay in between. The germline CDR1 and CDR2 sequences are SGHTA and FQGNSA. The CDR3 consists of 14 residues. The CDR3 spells CASSYGPEKDEQFF. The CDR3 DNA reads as TGTGCCAGCAGCTATGGACCCGAGAAGGATGAGCAGTTCTTC. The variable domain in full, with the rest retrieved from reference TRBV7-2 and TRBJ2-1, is GAGVSQSPSNKVTEKGKDVELRCDPISGHTALYWYRQSLGQGLEFLIYFQGNSAPDKSGLPSDRFSAERTGGSVSTLTIQRTQQEDSAVYLCASSYGPEKDEQFFGPGTRLTVL.

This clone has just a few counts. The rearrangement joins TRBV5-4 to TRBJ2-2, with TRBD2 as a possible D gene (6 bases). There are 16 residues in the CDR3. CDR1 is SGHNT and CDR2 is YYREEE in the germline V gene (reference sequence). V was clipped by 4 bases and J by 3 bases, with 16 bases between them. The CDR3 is CASSPRRAWDTGELFF. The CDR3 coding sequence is TGTGCCAGCAGCCCCCGGAGGGCCTGGGACACCGGGGAGCTGTTTTTT.

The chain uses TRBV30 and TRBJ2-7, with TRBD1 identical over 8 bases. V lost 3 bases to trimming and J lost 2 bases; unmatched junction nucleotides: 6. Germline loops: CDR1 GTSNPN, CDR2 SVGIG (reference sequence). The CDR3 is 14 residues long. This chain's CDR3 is CAWRKDRVPYEQYF. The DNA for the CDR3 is TGTGCCTGGAGAAAGGACAGGGTCCCCTACGAGCAGTACTTC. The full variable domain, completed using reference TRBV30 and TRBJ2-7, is SQTIHQWPATLVQPVGSPLSLECTVEGTSNPNLYWYRQAAGRGLQLLFYSVGIGQISSEVPQNLSASRPQDRQFILSSKKLLLSDSGFYLCAWRKDRVPYEQYFGPGTRLTVT.